The clone carrying this T cell receptor (beta chain) is called medium-sized based on its frequency. The sample comes from a study of T cells expressing NK-cell markers. The CDR3 consists of 13 residues. Reanalyzing the 5' RACE reads, TCRdb keeps one entry per CDR3 protein, without DNA. The table for this sample gives under 200,000 distinct CDR3 sequences. This clonotype was obtained from a woman between 18 and 70 years old in good health. V gene TRBV12-3 or TRBV12-4 combines with J gene TRBJ1-1. The sample was blood T cells: a sorted CD56 or NKG2C T cell subset, CD4+ or CD8+ T cells, or bulk PBMC T cells (not recorded which). The CDR3 loop reads CASSSFIGTEAFF.